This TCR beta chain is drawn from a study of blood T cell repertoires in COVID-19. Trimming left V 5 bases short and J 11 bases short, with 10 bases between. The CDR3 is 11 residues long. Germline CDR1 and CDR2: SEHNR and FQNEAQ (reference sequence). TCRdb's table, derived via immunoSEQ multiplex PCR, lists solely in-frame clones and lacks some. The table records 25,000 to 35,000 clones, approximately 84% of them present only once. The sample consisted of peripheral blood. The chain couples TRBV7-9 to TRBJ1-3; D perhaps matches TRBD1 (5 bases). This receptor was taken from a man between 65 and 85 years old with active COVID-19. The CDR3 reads CASSRRDAIYF. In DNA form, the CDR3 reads TGTGCCAGCAGCCGGCGGGACGCCATATATTTT.